What follows are 16 T cell receptor beta chains derived from one specimen sequenced in a study of blood T cell repertoires in COVID-19. The assay was immunoSEQ multiplex PCR, and TCRdb's table has in-frame clones only and misses some. The sample includes 250,000 or so clones, 75% to 85% seen only once; the top ten take approximately 4.5%. Material for sequencing was peripheral blood. These receptors were obtained from a woman in her sixties or seventies with acute or convalescent COVID-19.

V gene TRBV29-1 combines with J gene TRBJ2-1; D may be TRBD1 (5 bases). V lost 6 bases to trimming and J lost 4 bases, with 16 bases between them. The CDR3 is 14 residues long. Germline CDR1 and CDR2: SQVTM and ANQGSEA. The CDR3 nucleotides are TGCAGCGTCGGCAGGGTTCTAATATACAATGAGCAGTTCTTC. The encoded protein is CSVGRVLIYNEQFF.

This clone has just one count. Within the sample, other DNA sequences also encode this same CDR3. This chain joins TRBV29-1 and TRBJ1-5; TRBD1 might be the D (6 bases). Trimming removed 4 bases from V and 2 bases from J, with 6 bases in between. The CDR3 has 12 residues. The germline CDR1 and CDR2 sequences are SQVTM and ANQGSEA. The CDR3 region has the DNA TGCAGCGTTGGACAGGGCAATCAGCCCCAGCATTTT. It encodes CSVGQGNQPQHF.

The chain uses TRBV11-2 and TRBJ2-1, with 10 bases fitting TRBD2. The CDR3 sequence is 16 residues long. Germline V lookup: CDR1 SGHAT, CDR2 FQNNGV. Trimming at V came to 4 bases and at J to 6 bases, leaving 9 bases not matched to a gene. CDR3 sequence: CASSWTTSGVPNEQFF. Here the CDR3 DNA reads TGTGCCAGCAGCTGGACAACTAGCGGGGTCCCCAATGAGCAGTTCTTC.

The J gene is TRBJ1-1, the V gene TRBV5-1; tentative D call: TRBD1 (6 bases). The germline CDR1 and CDR2 sequences are SGHRS and YFSETQ. The CDR3 is 16 residues long. Trimming took off 6 bases at V and 0 bases at J, with 18 bases between the two ends. The CDR3 is CASTRTGLSMNTEAFF. CDR3 DNA sequence: TGCGCCAGCACCCGAACAGGGCTCTCTATGAACACTGAAGCTTTCTTT.

The chain has TRBV3-1 (or the pseudogene TRBV3-2) and TRBJ1-2, with a possible D match to TRBD1 (6 bases). This CDR3 has 13 amino acids. Germline V lookup: CDR1 LGHDT, CDR2 YNNKEL (reference sequence). V lost 4 bases and J lost 4, with 10 bases in between. The CDR3 region is CASSLDRSYGYTF. For the CDR3, the DNA is TGTGCCAGCAGCCTTGACAGGAGCTATGGCTACACCTTC.

This chain uses TRBV4-1 with TRBJ2-5; 10 bases agree with TRBD1. CDR1 and CDR2 (germline): MGHRA, YSYEKL. The J segment lost 4 bases and the V segment lost 5 bases, leaving 7 bases of the junction unmatched. The CDR3 spans 15 residues. The CDR3 region is CASSSPGQGRETQYF. The CDR3 coding sequence is TGCGCCAGCAGCTCTCCGGGACAGGGGAGAGAGACCCAGTACTTC.

This clone was counted a single time. The gene calls are TRBV7-2 and TRBJ1-6; TRBD1 matches 8 bases. V dropped 5 bases and J dropped 10; count of bases not matched to a gene: 10. Per the germline V gene, CDR1 is SGHTA and CDR2 is FQGNSA. This CDR3 has 15 residues. This CDR3 is CASSIQTGDGSPLHF. Here the CDR3 DNA reads TGTGCCAGCAGCATTCAGACAGGGGATGGATCACCCCTCCACTTT.

This rearrangement joins TRBV5-4 to TRBJ1-2; 12 bases match TRBD1. The V gene end was trimmed by 4 bases and the J gene end by 6 bases; junction bases not matched to a gene: 16. The CDR3 covers 18 residues. Germline CDR1 is SGHNT and CDR2 is YYREEE (reference sequence). This chain's CDR3 is CASSLALGTGGGRNGYTF. The CDR3 bases are TGTGCCAGCAGCCTGGCCCTCGGGACAGGGGGCGGGAGGAATGGCTACACCTTC. The full variable domain, completed using reference TRBV5-4 and TRBJ1-2, is ETGVTQSPTHLIKTRGQQVTLRCSSQSGHNTVSWYQQALGQGPQFIFQYYREEENGRGNFPPRFSGLQFPNYSSELNVNALELDDSALYLCASSLALGTGGGRNGYTFGSGTRLTVV.

This clone is a singleton in its sample. CDR3 loop: CASSPGTGSGNTIYF. DNA for the CDR3: TGTGCCAGCAGCCCCGGGACAGGCTCTGGAAACACCATATATTTT. V is TRBV7-7 and J is TRBJ1-3, with TRBD1 matching 8 bases. Germline assignment: CDR1 SSHAT and CDR2 FNYEAQ (reference sequence). The CDR3 is made up of 15 amino acids. Trimming took 5 bases from V and 0 from J; bases not matched to a gene: 3.

The chain links TRBV27 to TRBJ1-6; 11 bases fit TRBD1. Per the germline V gene, CDR1 is MNHEY and CDR2 is SMNVEV (reference sequence). CDR3 size: 18 residues. J gave up 1 base and V 7 bases, and 9 bases lay outside the gene matches. The CDR3 sequence is CASKVYGQGASYNSPLHF. CDR3 coding DNA: TGTGCCAGCAAAGTGTATGGACAGGGGGCGTCCTATAATTCACCCCTCCACTTT.

This clone has only a few counts. The chain uses TRBV3-1 (or the pseudogene TRBV3-2) and TRBJ2-1; a possible D gene is TRBD2 (7 bases). The length of the CDR3 is 13 residues. V lost 4 bases and J 9 bases, leaving 13 bases between the germline ends. Germline CDR1 LGHDT, CDR2 YNNKEL (reference sequence). Here the CDR3 reads CASSPRRGGEQFF. DNA of the CDR3: TGTGCCAGCAGCCCACGTAGGGGGGGTGAGCAGTTCTTC.

The chain recombines TRBV9 with TRBJ1-1, with D possibly matching TRBD1 (6 bases). The germline CDR1 and CDR2 sequences are SGDLS and YYNGEE. Trimming stripped 2 bases from V and 4 bases from J, with 24 bases between. The length of the CDR3 is 18 residues. CDR3 nucleotides: TGTGCCAGCAGCGTCTCCGGGACACCTCCCCCCCGGGGCACTGAAGCTTTCTTT. Its protein product is CASSVSGTPPPRGTEAFF.

The chain combines TRBV6-2 or TRBV6-3 with TRBJ2-4, with a possible D match to TRBD1 (6 bases). Germline-derived CDR1 and CDR2 are MNHEY and SVGEGT. Trimming took 0 bases from V and 1 from J, leaving 7 bases between them. This CDR3 is built from 15 residues. The CDR3 coding sequence is TGTGCCAGCAGTTACTCAGGACAGGCCAAAAACATTCAGTACTTC. It is translated as CASSYSGQAKNIQYF.

The chain carries TRBV5-1 and TRBJ2-7, with 7 bases lining up with TRBD2. CDR3 length equals 16 residues. Per germline, CDR1 SGHRS and CDR2 YFSETQ. Trimming cost V 2 bases and J 1 base; bases outside gene matches: 9. Written as DNA, the CDR3 is TGCGCCAGCAGCTTCGGCGGACTAGATGGGTCCTACGAGCAGTACTTC. This codes for CASSFGGLDGSYEQYF. Looking up the rest from reference TRBV5-1 and TRBJ2-7 gives the full variable domain: KAGVTQTPRYLIKTRGQQVTLSCSPISGHRSVSWYQQTPGQGLQFLFEYFSETQRNKGNFPGRFSGRQFSNSRSEMNVSTLELGDSALYLCASSFGGLDGSYEQYFGPGTRLTVT.

CDR3 sequence: CASSLTGTTGANVLTF. CDR3 coding DNA: TGTGCCAGCAGCTTGACCGGGACTACTGGGGCCAACGTCCTGACTTTC. V is TRBV5-4 and J is TRBJ2-6, with 7 bases identical to TRBD2. V was pared by 1 base and J by 2 bases, with 3 bases of the junction left unmatched. Germline assignment: CDR1 SGHNT and CDR2 YYREEE (reference sequence). The CDR3 loop spans 16 amino acids.

The V gene is TRBV7-2, the J gene TRBJ1-2; 9 nucleotides match TRBD1. In germline, CDR1 is SGHTA, CDR2 FQGNSA. With V trimmed by 5 bases and J by 4 bases, 5 bases remained unmatched. CDR3 length equals 14 residues. CDR3 region: CASSPGTGIYGYTF. The CDR3 DNA sequence: TGTGCCAGCAGCCCCGGGACAGGGATCTATGGCTACACCTTC.